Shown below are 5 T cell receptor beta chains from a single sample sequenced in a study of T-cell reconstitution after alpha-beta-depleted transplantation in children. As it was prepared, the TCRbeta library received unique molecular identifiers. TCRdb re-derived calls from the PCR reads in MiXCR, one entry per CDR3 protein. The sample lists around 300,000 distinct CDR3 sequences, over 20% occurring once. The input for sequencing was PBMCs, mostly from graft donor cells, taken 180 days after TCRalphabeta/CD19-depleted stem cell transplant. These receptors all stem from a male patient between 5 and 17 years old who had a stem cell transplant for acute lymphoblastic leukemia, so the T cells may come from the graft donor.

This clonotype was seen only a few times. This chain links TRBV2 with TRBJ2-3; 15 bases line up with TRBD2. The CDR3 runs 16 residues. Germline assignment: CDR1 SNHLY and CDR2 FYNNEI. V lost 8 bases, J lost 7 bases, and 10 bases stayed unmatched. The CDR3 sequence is CASDSLGLAGGYTQYF. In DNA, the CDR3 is TGTGCCAGCGACTCTCTGGGACTAGCGGGAGGATATACGCAGTATTTT.

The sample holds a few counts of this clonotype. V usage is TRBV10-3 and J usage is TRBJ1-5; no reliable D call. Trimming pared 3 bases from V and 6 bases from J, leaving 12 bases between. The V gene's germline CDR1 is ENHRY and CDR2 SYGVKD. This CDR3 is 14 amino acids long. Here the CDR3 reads CAISEGPGVQPQHF. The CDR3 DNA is TGTGCCATCAGTGAAGGGCCTGGGGTTCAGCCCCAGCATTTT.

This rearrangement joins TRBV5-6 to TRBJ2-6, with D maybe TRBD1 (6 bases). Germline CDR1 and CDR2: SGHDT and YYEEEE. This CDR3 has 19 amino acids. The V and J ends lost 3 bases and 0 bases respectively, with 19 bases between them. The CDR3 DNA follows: TGTGCCAGCAGCTCTTTAACTGGCAGGGGAAGCTCTGGGGCCAACGTCCTGACTTTC. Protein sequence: CASSSLTGRGSSGANVLTF.

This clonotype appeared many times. CDR3 in DNA: TGTGCCAGCAGTAAAATGACCAATCAGCCCCAGCATTTT. Translated, it gives CASSKMTNQPQHF. The rearrangement links TRBV6-1 to TRBJ1-5; D is undetermined. The CDR3 is 13 residues long. Germline loops: CDR1 MNHNS, CDR2 SASEGT. The V end was cut by 5 bases, the J end by 3 bases, with 8 bases between.

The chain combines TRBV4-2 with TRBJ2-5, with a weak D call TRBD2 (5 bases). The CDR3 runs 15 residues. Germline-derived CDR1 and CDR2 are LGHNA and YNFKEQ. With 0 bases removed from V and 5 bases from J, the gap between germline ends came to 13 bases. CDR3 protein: CASSQEAGVRETQYF. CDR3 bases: TGTGCCAGCAGCCAAGAGGCCGGGGTCCGGGAGACCCAGTACTTC.